Listed here are 20 T cell receptor beta chains from one sample, sequenced in a study of T cell responses to AZD1222 COVID-19 vaccine. The table came from immunoSEQ multiplex PCR; TCRdb's copy has only in-frame clones and leaves some out. Counted here are approximately 100,000 clones, roughly 91% occurring once; the ten biggest clones make up 2.8%. The starting material was peripheral blood, obtained on day 0 of MenACWY control vaccination. The source of these receptors is an adult in good health.

The chain employs TRBV4-1 and TRBJ2-7, with 10 bases fitting TRBD1. With 0 bases clipped from V and 6 bases from J, the junction kept 5 bases outside the gene matches. CDR1 is MGHRA, CDR2 YSYEKL, per germline. The CDR3 covers 15 residues. The CDR3 bases are TGCGCCAGCAGCCAAGAAATGGGACAGGGGAGCGAGCAGTACTTC. Translation gives CASSQEMGQGSEQYF.

The count of this clone is one. The J gene is TRBJ1-5, the V gene TRBV3-1 (or the pseudogene TRBV3-2); D is undetermined. Germline V gene data show CDR1 as LGHDT and CDR2 as YNNKEL (reference sequence). The CDR3 sequence is 16 residues long. Deletions cut 1 base from V and 4 bases from J, with 14 bases between. CDR3 residues: CASSQGPGGRNQPQHF. DNA for the CDR3: TGTGCCAGCAGCCAAGGTCCGGGCGGCCGAAATCAGCCCCAGCATTTT.

This clone occurred a few times. The V gene is TRBV6-1, the J gene TRBJ1-1, with a possible D match to TRBD1 (5 bases). CDR3 length equals 14 residues. V was shortened by 3 bases and J by 4 bases, with 12 bases between the two germline ends. Germline V lookup: CDR1 MNHNS, CDR2 SASEGT. CDR3 region: CASSDDSRGTEAFF. For the CDR3, the DNA is TGTGCCAGCAGTGACGACAGTCGGGGCACTGAAGCTTTCTTT.

V usage is TRBV19 and J usage is TRBJ1-1; the D gene is possibly TRBD1 (6 bases). Germline V CDR1 and CDR2: LNHDA, SQIVND (reference sequence). This CDR3 has 13 residues. Trimming removed 3 bases at V and 6 bases at J, with 11 bases between. CDR3 loop: CASSIQGRPEAFF. The CDR3 DNA sequence: TGTGCCAGTAGTATCCAGGGGCGGCCTGAAGCTTTCTTT.

The V call is TRBV3-1 (or the pseudogene TRBV3-2), the J call TRBJ2-3; possible D gene TRBD2, 6 bases. This CDR3 is 14 amino acids long. Trimming stripped 1 base from V and 6 bases from J, with 11 bases between. Germline CDR1 reads LGHDT; CDR2 reads YNNKEL (reference sequence). CDR3 DNA: TGTGCCAGCAGCCAAGCTACTAGCTTTGATACGCAGTATTTT. Amino acids: CASSQATSFDTQYF.

This chain links TRBV29-1 with TRBJ2-7; 10 nucleotides agree with TRBD1. CDR1 SQVTM and CDR2 ANQGSEA come from the germline V gene. This CDR3 is 14 amino acids long. The V segment lost 6 bases and the J segment 7 bases; nucleotides outside the gene matches: 12. The CDR3 loop reads CSVRSGTGVGEQYF. Here the CDR3 DNA reads TGCAGCGTCCGTTCCGGGACAGGGGTAGGGGAGCAGTACTTC.

V gene TRBV6-1 combines with J gene TRBJ1-6; 7 positions match TRBD1. The CDR3 has 16 residues. Germline assignment: CDR1 MNHNS and CDR2 SASEGT. V dropped 4 bases and J dropped 4; count of bases not matched to a gene: 7. CDR3 sequence (DNA): TGTGCCAGCAGTGTACAGGGGCCTGATTATAATTCACCCCTCCACTTT. Its translation: CASSVQGPDYNSPLHF.

V is TRBV7-8 and J is TRBJ2-7; D ambiguous. This CDR3 is built from 12 residues. Trimming took off 4 bases at V and 2 bases at J, with 6 bases between the two ends. Germline V gene data show CDR1 as SGHVS and CDR2 as FQNEAQ. CDR3 protein: CASSSLTYEQYF. DNA of the CDR3: TGTGCCAGCAGCTCCCTTACCTACGAGCAGTACTTC.

The chain uses TRBV9 and TRBJ1-2; 12 nucleotides agree with TRBD1. There are 16 residues in the CDR3. Unmatched junction bases numbered 5, after V lost 0 bases and J lost 5 bases. Germline V gene lookup returns CDR1 SGDLS and CDR2 YYNGEE. Here the CDR3 reads CASSVGDRGRRYGYTF. The CDR3 DNA reads TGTGCCAGCAGCGTAGGGGACAGGGGGCGCAGGTATGGCTACACCTTC.

The chain has TRBV29-1 and TRBJ2-5; D uncertain. Trimming shortened V by 1 base and J by 5 bases, and 14 bases separated the two germline ends. CDR1 is SQVTM, CDR2 ANQGSEA, per germline. The CDR3 contains 14 residues. The chain's CDR3 is CSVEGGIIGETQYF. The DNA for the CDR3 is TGCAGCGTTGAAGGTGGGATAATAGGGGAGACCCAGTACTTC.

The V gene is TRBV2, the J gene TRBJ1-5; D is uncertain. Germline V CDR1 and CDR2: SNHLY, FYNNEI. The CDR3 totals 14 residues. The V end was cut by 6 bases, the J end by 0 bases, with 9 bases between. CDR3 amino acids: CASRRTYSNQPQHF. The CDR3 DNA reads as TGTGCCAGCAGAAGGACTTATAGCAATCAGCCCCAGCATTTT.

This chain uses TRBV4-1 with TRBJ1-4; D perhaps matches TRBD1 (6 bases). Germline V gene data show CDR1 as MGHRA and CDR2 as YSYEKL. This CDR3 region has 15 residues. V lost 0 bases to trimming and J lost 5 bases, with 10 bases between them. The CDR3 reads CASSQDGQGNEKLFF. The CDR3 DNA is TGCGCCAGCAGCCAAGACGGCCAGGGGAATGAAAAACTGTTTTTT.

The genes are TRBV6-5 and TRBJ1-2; D is possibly TRBD1 (5 bases). The CDR3 sequence is 15 residues long. V lost 2 bases, J lost 7 bases, and 17 bases lay in between. Germline CDR1 and CDR2: MNHEY and SVGAGI. The CDR3 DNA follows: TGTGCCAGCAGTTACCCACCGTGGAGGGGAGGTGGCTACACCTTC. This translates into CASSYPPWRGGGYTF.

The chain uses TRBV10-3 and TRBJ1-1; no firm D call. The ends were cut back, 2 bases at V and 0 bases at J, with 10 bases in the middle. The CDR3 runs to 15 residues. Germline CDR1 reads ENHRY; CDR2 reads SYGVKD. CDR3: CAISETDGMNTEAFF. The CDR3 DNA reads as TGTGCCATCAGTGAGACGGACGGTATGAACACTGAAGCTTTCTTT.

The V call is TRBV4-3, the J call TRBJ2-7; D is possibly TRBD1 (5 bases). Trimming cost V 0 bases and J 0 bases, with 12 bases left between them. Germline lookup yields CDR1 LGHNA and CDR2 YSLEER. This CDR3 contains 16 residues. CDR3 sequence: CASSQDHIRDSYEQYF. The CDR3 coding sequence is TGCGCCAGCAGCCAAGATCATATCAGGGACTCCTACGAGCAGTACTTC.

The rearrangement links TRBV19 to TRBJ2-3, with a weak D call TRBD2 (6 bases). Germline lookup yields CDR1 LNHDA and CDR2 SQIVND (reference sequence). The CDR3 consists of 13 residues. V was clipped by 3 bases and J by 7 bases, with 11 bases between them. CDR3: CASSIPGRYTQYF. CDR3 coding DNA: TGTGCCAGTAGTATCCCGGGGAGGTATACGCAGTATTTT.

Comments on this clone: This may arise from a read error, as a much more abundant clone is one base away. The V gene is TRBV6-4, the J gene TRBJ2-6, with D hard to call. CDR3 length equals 14 residues. Germline V lookup: CDR1 MRHNA, CDR2 SNTAGT. V dropped 2 bases and J dropped 0 bases, with 2 bases sitting between them. The CDR3 DNA is TGTGCCAGCAGTGACAACTCTGGGGCCAACGTCCTGACTTTC. Its protein product is CASSDNSGANVLTF.

The genes are TRBV10-3 and TRBJ1-3; no firm D call. This CDR3 spans 16 amino acids. V was shortened by 3 bases and J by 0 bases, with 12 bases between the two germline ends. CDR1 and CDR2 (germline): ENHRY, SYGVKD. The CDR3 nucleotides read TGTGCCATCAGTGAATTAGGAACCCTCTCTGGAAACACCATATATTTT. Protein sequence: CAISELGTLSGNTIYF.

DNA for the CDR3: TGTGCCAGCAGTGGTGAGGCGGGGTGGACTGAAGCTTTCTTT. Translated, it gives CASSGEAGWTEAFF. The genes are TRBV2 and TRBJ1-1; D gene unclear. Germline assignment: CDR1 SNHLY and CDR2 FYNNEI. This CDR3 comprises 14 residues. V lost 4 bases and J 5 bases, leaving 14 bases between the germline ends.

This rearrangement joins TRBV7-2 to TRBJ2-7; D is possibly TRBD1 or TRBD2 (6 bases each). Trimming left V 2 bases short and J 3 bases short, with 14 bases between. The CDR3 loop spans 15 amino acids. CDR1 is SGHTA, CDR2 FQGNSA, per germline. DNA for the CDR3: TGTGCCAGCAGCTTAATAAAGGGGGGCGGCTACGAGCAGTACTTC. It is translated as CASSLIKGGGYEQYF.